Following are 21 T cell receptor beta chains from one sample sequenced in a study of beta chain features in type 1 diabetes. These TCRs' antigens remain unknown. Study findings and constraints: Type 1 diabetes patients showed a moderate but significant shortening of TCRB CDR3s in all four CD4+ subsets.

Every isolated RNA sample was fully reverse transcribed, so sequencing captured expressed TCRB transcripts. Using immunoSEQ multiplex PCR, the repertoire was profiled, and TCRdb retains in-frame clones only, with some absent. The sample has a few hundred thousand clones, roughly 17% seen once. Specimen: naive CD4+ T cells from blood. Source of these receptors: a man younger than 40 with type 1 diabetes.

The table lists this clone with a few counts. DNA of the CDR3: TGCGCCAGCAGCTTGTCGGCTTATACGCAGTATTTT. Its translation: CASSLSAYTQYF. V and J are TRBV5-1 and TRBJ2-3, with D hard to call. The V end lost 1 base, the J end lost 7 bases, and 7 bases lay between the germline ends. CDR1 and CDR2 from the germline V gene are SGHRS and YFSETQ. The CDR3 runs 12 residues.

This clone was picked up a small number of times. This rearrangement joins TRBV7-8 to TRBJ2-5; unclear D gene. The germline V gene has CDR1 SGHVS and CDR2 FQNEAQ. The CDR3 totals 14 residues. Trimming pared 3 bases from V and 1 base from J, leaving 9 bases between. This CDR3 is CASSFRVFQETQYF. DNA of the CDR3: TGTGCCAGCAGCTTTAGGGTATTCCAAGAGACCCAGTACTTC.

This rearrangement joins TRBV9 to TRBJ2-5; TRBD1 matches 10 bases. The V gene's germline CDR1 is SGDLS and CDR2 YYNGEE. Unmatched junction bases numbered 7, after V lost 4 bases and J lost 4 bases. The CDR3 extends over 15 amino acids. CDR3 sequence: CASSPTGGWGETQYF. CDR3 sequence (DNA): TGTGCCAGCAGCCCGACAGGGGGCTGGGGAGAGACCCAGTACTTC.

This clone has more than one count but fewer than ten. The chain joins TRBV4-1 to TRBJ2-2; the D is unclear. V shed 4 bases and J shed 1 base, with 13 bases lying between them. This CDR3 has 16 amino acids. Germline V gene data show CDR1 as MGHRA and CDR2 as YSYEKL. The CDR3 coding sequence is TGCGCCAGCAGCCCGCAGGCGCGGATGAACACCGGGGAGCTGTTTTTT. Translation: CASSPQARMNTGELFF.

This clone turned up a few times. In the same sample, other DNA sequences code for this CDR3. The chain couples TRBV29-1 to TRBJ1-1; no definite D call. Deletions cut 4 bases from V and 3 bases from J, with 9 bases between. Germline-derived CDR1 and CDR2 are SQVTM and ANQGSEA. The CDR3 totals 12 residues. Here the CDR3 reads CSVVRGDTEAFF. The CDR3 nucleotides read TGCAGCGTTGTACGCGGGGACACTGAAGCTTTCTTT.

This clone was detected a few times. The rearrangement joins TRBV27 to TRBJ2-5; TRBD2 matches at 12 bases. The CDR3 extends over 18 amino acids. The J segment lost 4 bases and the V segment lost 5 bases, leaving 14 bases of the junction unmatched. Germline CDR1 MNHEY, CDR2 SMNVEV (reference sequence). CDR3 in amino acids: CASSPRASGRAEGETQYF. The DNA of the CDR3 is TGTGCCAGCAGTCCCCGGGCTAGCGGGAGGGCGGAGGGAGAGACCCAGTACTTC.

This clone was detected a few times. The chain employs TRBV6-5 and TRBJ2-1; 9 positions match TRBD2. Germline CDR1 and CDR2: MNHEY and SVGAGI. The trim removed 5 bases at V and 10 bases at J, leaving 12 bases unmatched. The CDR3 spans 15 residues. The CDR3, as DNA: TGTGCCAGCAGTACCGGGACTAGCTCTTATAGCGAGCAGTTCTTC. It specifies CASSTGTSSYSEQFF.

The chain joins TRBV28 to TRBJ2-6; D is unclear. V shed 6 bases and J shed 3 bases, with 6 bases lying between them. Germline-derived CDR1 and CDR2 are MDHEN and SYDVKM. The CDR3 consists of 13 residues. The CDR3 here is CASRLGGANVLTF. The CDR3 coding sequence is TGTGCCAGCAGACTGGGTGGGGCCAACGTCCTGACTTTC.

This clone came up a few times. CDR3 in amino acids: CASSYDSGIGNEQFF. In nucleotides, the CDR3 is TGTGCCAGCAGTTACGATAGCGGGATTGGCAATGAGCAGTTCTTC. V gene TRBV6-5 combines with J gene TRBJ2-1, with 8 bases matching TRBD2. The germline V gene has CDR1 MNHEY and CDR2 SVGAGI. This CDR3 has 15 residues. V lost 2 bases and J lost 6; bases outside the gene matches: 6.

This clone was picked up a small number of times. The chain employs TRBV29-1 and TRBJ2-5; D may be TRBD1 (5 bases). V was trimmed by 4 bases and J by 4 bases, leaving 16 bases between them. CDR3 length: 14 amino acids. The V gene's germline CDR1 is SQVTM and CDR2 ANQGSEA. CDR3 DNA: TGCAGCGTTGCACCCGGTGGGGCCCCAGAGACCCAGTACTTC. This sequence encodes CSVAPGGAPETQYF.

The chain uses TRBV7-9 and TRBJ1-4; D remains unclear. V lost 0 bases, J lost 8 bases, and 13 bases lay in between. This CDR3 has 15 amino acids. Germline assignment: CDR1 SEHNR and CDR2 FQNEAQ (reference sequence). The CDR3 region has the DNA TGTGCCAGCAGCTTAGCCGGAACCTTGAGGGAAAAACTGTTTTTT. This sequence encodes CASSLAGTLREKLFF.

V is TRBV6-1 and J is TRBJ2-3, with TRBD1 as a possible D gene (5 bases). V lost 0 bases and J 6 bases, leaving 7 bases between the germline ends. The V gene's germline CDR1 is MNHNS and CDR2 SASEGT. This CDR3 is 13 amino acids long. CDR3: CASSEAGRDTQYF. The CDR3 DNA reads as TGTGCCAGCAGTGAAGCGGGGCGGGATACGCAGTATTTT.

The chain joins TRBV28 to TRBJ2-7, with a tentative D call TRBD1 (7 bases). Germline loops: CDR1 MDHEN, CDR2 SYDVKM. The length of the CDR3 is 13 residues. Trimming shortened V by 5 bases and J by 4 bases, and 12 bases separated the two germline ends. As DNA, the CDR3 is TGTGCCAGCAGTGCGGGACAGCTGTACGAGCAGTACTTC. Translation gives CASSAGQLYEQYF.

This clone came up a few times. This chain connects TRBV9 to TRBJ2-4; the match to TRBD1 covers 9 bases. The CDR3 sequence is 15 residues long. V lost 3 bases, J lost 7 bases, and 8 bases stayed unmatched. Germline V CDR1 and CDR2: SGDLS, YYNGEE. Written as DNA, the CDR3 is TGTGCCAGCAGCGCGCAGGGACAGGGTGTGAACATTCAGTACTTC. This encodes CASSAQGQGVNIQYF.

The table lists this clone with a few counts. The chain recombines TRBV29-1 with TRBJ1-5; D uncertain. CDR3 length: 12 amino acids. Germline V gene sequence: CDR1 SQVTM, CDR2 ANQGSEA. V was clipped by 5 bases and J by 1 base, with 6 bases between them. CDR3 bases: TGCAGCGTTTCCCTAAGCAATCAGCCCCAGCATTTT. Translated, it gives CSVSLSNQPQHF.

V gene TRBV7-2 combines with J gene TRBJ2-5; D not certain. The CDR3 length is 14 residues. From germline, CDR1 is SGHTA and CDR2 FQGNSA. V was shortened by 1 base and J by 2 bases, with 8 bases between the two germline ends. CDR3 bases: TGTGCCAGCAGCTTAGTCGACTGGCAAGAGACCCAGTACTTC. This codes for CASSLVDWQETQYF.

About this clone itself: Distinct nucleotide sequences in the sample also encode this CDR3. V is TRBV20-1 and J is TRBJ2-5; no clear D. CDR1 and CDR2 from the germline V gene are DFQATT and SNEGSKA (reference sequence). The CDR3 has 10 residues. V lost 3 bases, J lost 4 bases, and 3 bases lay in between. CDR3 sequence: CSASIETQYF. The CDR3, as DNA: TGCAGTGCTAGTATAGAGACCCAGTACTTC.

The rearrangement links TRBV29-1 to TRBJ2-1; TRBD2 matches 8 bases. In germline, CDR1 is SQVTM, CDR2 ANQGSEA. This CDR3 is 14 amino acids long. V dropped 5 bases and J dropped 4; count of bases not matched to a gene: 7. As DNA, the CDR3 is TGCAGCGTTCGGTCACTAGCGGATTACAATGAGCAGTTCTTC. Residues: CSVRSLADYNEQFF.

The chain recombines TRBV7-9 with TRBJ1-2; D call uncertain. CDR1 is SEHNR and CDR2 is FQNEAQ in the germline V gene (reference sequence). CDR3 length: 15 amino acids. Trimming took off 1 base at V and 1 base at J, with 10 bases between the two ends. CDR3 nucleotides: TGTGCCAGCAGCTTAGGGCAGCGTTTTAACTATGGCTACACCTTC. As protein: CASSLGQRFNYGYTF.

This rearrangement joins TRBV25-1 to TRBJ1-3; 9 bases agree with TRBD1. V was pared by 3 bases and J by 2 bases, with 5 bases of the junction left unmatched. The germline V gene has CDR1 MGHDK and CDR2 SYGVNS. CDR3 size: 16 residues. Here the CDR3 reads CASSDSRQGAGNTIYF. In nucleotides, the CDR3 is TGTGCCAGCAGTGATTCACGACAGGGGGCTGGAAACACCATATATTTT.

V and J are TRBV6-5 and TRBJ2-3; D gene ambiguous. This CDR3 contains 16 residues. Trimming removed 0 bases from V and 1 base from J, with 11 bases in between. Germline CDR1 is MNHEY and CDR2 is SVGAGI. The CDR3 sequence: CASSYSSIRGTDTQYF. The CDR3 nucleotides read TGTGCCAGCAGTTACTCGAGTATACGGGGCACAGATACGCAGTATTTT.